The source of this TCR beta chain is a study of blood T cell repertoires in COVID-19. The cohort comprised adults aged about 18 to 90 years residing in under 30 US areas. Libraries were prepared by immunoSEQ multiplex PCR; TCRdb keeps only in-frame clonotypes and omits some of them. The table lists 390,000 or so clones, roughly 87% of them singletons. V shed 1 base and J 4 bases; nucleotides not matched to a gene: 0. Germline loops: CDR1 SGHKS, CDR2 YYEKEE (reference sequence). This CDR3 region has 13 residues. The V call is TRBV5-5, the J call TRBJ2-3; 7 bases match TRBD1. The sequence was obtained from a woman aged 50 to 65 who had recovered from COVID-19. The sequencing input was PBMCs or T cells enriched from blood (not recorded which). CDR3 in amino acids: CASSLTGADTQYF. CDR3 DNA: TGTGCCAGCAGCTTGACAGGGGCAGATACGCAGTATTTT.